The 27 T cell receptor beta chains below were found in one sample sequenced in a study of cytomegalovirus exposure and HLA in healthy donors. The PCR contained 60 Vbeta and 13 Jbeta primers. TCRdb's copy holds only in-frame clones and misses some; the assay was immunoSEQ multiplex PCR. The sample includes 95,000 to 150,000 clones, 77% of them seen just once. Sequenced sample: PBMCs. These TCRs come from a woman between 40 and 55 years old in good health and CMV-seropositive.

This clone was seen a handful of times. The CDR3 here is CASSESGRGTEAFF. The CDR3, as DNA: TGCGCCAGCAGTGAGTCGGGCAGGGGCACTGAAGCTTTCTTT. The V call is TRBV10-1, the J call TRBJ1-1, with D possibly TRBD1 on 6 matching bases. This CDR3 has 14 residues. CDR1 WNHNN and CDR2 SYGVQD come from the germline V gene (reference sequence). Trimming took off 0 bases at V and 4 bases at J, with 9 bases between the two ends.

V is TRBV11-2 and J is TRBJ1-3; D gene unclear. Germline CDR1 and CDR2: SGHAT and FQNNGV. The V and J ends lost 4 bases and 1 base respectively, with 11 bases between them. The CDR3 runs to 15 residues. CDR3 residues: CASSSIRRSGNTIYF. DNA for the CDR3: TGTGCCAGCAGCTCCATCCGGAGGTCTGGAAACACCATATATTTT.

This chain uses TRBV25-1 with TRBJ1-2; D gene ambiguous. Trimming removed 2 bases from V and 4 bases from J, with 11 bases in between. Germline-derived CDR1 and CDR2 are MGHDK and SYGVNS. The CDR3 sequence is 14 residues long. CDR3 amino acids: CASSEMGAGYGYTF. For the CDR3, the DNA is TGTGCCAGCAGTGAAATGGGTGCAGGCTATGGCTACACCTTC.

The J gene is TRBJ2-2, the V gene TRBV15, with unresolved D. The CDR3 has 13 amino acids. The V and J ends lost 7 bases and 3 bases respectively, with 9 bases between them. Germline CDR1 LNHNV, CDR2 YYDKDF (reference sequence). CDR3 bases: TGTGCCACCAAGGAGAGAGACACCGGGGAGCTGTTTTTT. Its translation: CATKERDTGELFF.

This sequence joins TRBV9 and TRBJ2-2, with 7 bases fitting TRBD1. Per the germline V gene, CDR1 is SGDLS and CDR2 is YYNGEE. With V trimmed by 7 bases and J by 4 bases, 7 bases remained unmatched. CDR3 length: 14 amino acids. The CDR3 loop is CASGAGGFTGELFF. The CDR3 coding sequence is TGTGCCAGCGGGGCAGGGGGATTCACCGGGGAGCTGTTTTTT.

The chain links TRBV30 to TRBJ2-7, with 7 bases fitting TRBD2. V lost 3 bases, J lost 2 bases, and 4 bases stayed unmatched. CDR1 is GTSNPN, CDR2 SVGIG, per germline (reference sequence). This CDR3 has 13 amino acids. The CDR3 nucleotides are TGTGCCTGGAGAGGGAGGGCCCCCTACGAGCAGTACTTC. Residues: CAWRGRAPYEQYF.

This chain joins TRBV27 and TRBJ2-7; D not resolved. Trimming took off 11 bases at V and 4 bases at J, with 15 bases between the two ends. The CDR3 sequence is 12 residues long. From germline, CDR1 is MNHEY and CDR2 SMNVEV (reference sequence). The CDR3 sequence: CAVKPPGYEQYF. Written as DNA, the CDR3 is TGTGCCGTAAAGCCCCCCGGGTACGAGCAGTACTTC.

The J gene is TRBJ1-3, the V gene TRBV28; a weak D match, TRBD1 (6 bases). Between the trimmed V and J ends, which lost 6 bases and 4 bases, there was a span of 19 bases. CDR1 and CDR2 (germline): MDHEN, SYDVKM. This CDR3 comprises 16 residues. DNA for the CDR3: TGTGCCAGCAGCCAAGGGGGATCCCTGTGGGGAAACACCATATATTTT. This codes for CASSQGGSLWGNTIYF. Variable domain in full (rest from reference TRBV28 and TRBJ1-3): DVKVTQSSRYLVKRTGEKVFLECVQDMDHENMFWYRQDPGLGLRLIYFSYDVKMKEKGDIPEGYSVSREKKERFSLILESASTNQTSMYLCASSQGGSLWGNTIYFGEGSWLTVV.

This chain links TRBV11-1 with TRBJ2-6; 9 nucleotides agree with TRBD1. This CDR3 is 19 amino acids long. The germline V gene encodes CDR1 SGHAT and CDR2 FQDESV (reference sequence). Trimming removed 5 bases from V and 2 bases from J; junction bases left unmatched: 13. The CDR3 DNA reads as TGTGCCAGCAGCCACCCCCCCGGGACAGGGTACACTGGGGCCAACGTCCTGACTTTC. As protein: CASSHPPGTGYTGANVLTF.

The CDR3 spells CASEKGRYPYEQYF. CDR3 in DNA: TGTGCCAGCGAAAAGGGGAGGTATCCCTACGAGCAGTACTTC. This chain connects TRBV2 to TRBJ2-7, with D possibly matching TRBD2 (6 bases). V was cut by 8 bases and J by 2 bases, with 16 bases left in between. The CDR3 is made up of 14 amino acids. CDR1 and CDR2 (germline): SNHLY, FYNNEI.

V is TRBV10-1 and J is TRBJ2-7; the D gene is possibly TRBD2 (6 bases). The germline V gene encodes CDR1 WNHNN and CDR2 SYGVQD (reference sequence). V was cut by 0 bases and J by 5 bases, with 8 bases left in between. This CDR3 is built from 13 residues. The CDR3 spells CASSESWGDEQYF. CDR3 in DNA: TGCGCCAGCAGTGAGTCGTGGGGGGACGAGCAGTACTTC.

This clone was observed a single time. The chain links TRBV28 to TRBJ2-3, with 7 nucleotides matching TRBD1. Germline V gene data show CDR1 as MDHEN and CDR2 as SYDVKM. Germline trimming cut 2 bases from V and 1 base from J; bases unmatched to any gene: 6. This CDR3 comprises 16 residues. The CDR3 here is CASSLPLGTGTDTQYF. CDR3 sequence (DNA): TGTGCCAGCAGTTTACCTCTTGGGACAGGCACAGATACGCAGTATTTT.

The gene calls are TRBV12-5 and TRBJ2-3; 7 bases are a match to TRBD1. Germline assignment: CDR1 LGHNT and CDR2 FRNRAP. The CDR3 contains 15 residues. The V and J ends lost 7 bases and 2 bases, in that order; junction bases with no gene match: 9. CDR3 coding DNA: TGTGCTAGTGCCCTCGGGACAGCTTTCACAGATACGCAGTATTTT. Translated: CASALGTAFTDTQYF.

This sequence joins TRBV5-1 and TRBJ1-2, with TRBD1 matching over 7 bases. Germline values: CDR1 SGHRS, CDR2 YFSETQ. V was clipped by 4 bases and J by 5 bases; unmatched bases: 5. This CDR3 has 13 residues. The CDR3 nucleotides read TGCGCCAGCAGCGTCGACAGGGATTATGGCTACACCTTC. This gives the protein CASSVDRDYGYTF. Using reference TRBV5-1 and TRBJ1-2 for the parts outside the CDR3, the full variable domain is KAGVTQTPRYLIKTRGQQVTLSCSPISGHRSVSWYQQTPGQGLQFLFEYFSETQRNKGNFPGRFSGRQFSNSRSEMNVSTLELGDSALYLCASSVDRDYGYTFGSGTRLTVV.

The genes are TRBV6-5 and TRBJ2-2; the match to TRBD1 covers 9 bases. The CDR3 runs 14 residues. The trim removed 6 bases at V and 4 bases at J, leaving 3 bases unmatched. In germline, CDR1 is MNHEY, CDR2 SVGAGI. CDR3 sequence reads: CASSRQGGTGELFF. CDR3 coding DNA: TGTGCCAGCAGCCGACAGGGGGGCACCGGGGAGCTGTTTTTT.

This chain joins TRBV15 and TRBJ2-2; 11 nucleotides agree with TRBD2. CDR3 length: 16 amino acids. V shed 6 bases and J 2 bases; nucleotides not matched to a gene: 5. CDR1 and CDR2 (germline): LNHNV, YYDKDF (reference sequence). The CDR3 nucleotides are TGTGCCACCAGAACGACTAGCGGGATTAACACCGGGGAGCTGTTTTTT. Its protein product is CATRTTSGINTGELFF. Variable domain in full (rest from reference TRBV15 and TRBJ2-2): DAMVIQNPRYQVTQFGKPVTLSCSQTLNHNVMYWYQQKSSQAPKLLFHYYDKDFNNEADTPDNFQSRRPNTSFCFLDIRSPGLGDTAMYLCATRTTSGINTGELFFGEGSRLTVL.

The chain employs TRBV28 and TRBJ1-4; D uncertain. The CDR3 runs 14 residues. Germline V gene sequence: CDR1 MDHEN, CDR2 SYDVKM. With 0 bases removed from V and 1 base from J, the gap between germline ends came to 3 bases. This CDR3 is CASSLWRTNEKLFF. The CDR3 DNA is TGTGCCAGCAGTTTATGGCGAACTAATGAAAAACTGTTTTTT.

The V gene is TRBV28, the J gene TRBJ2-3; 9 nucleotides align to TRBD1. The V gene's germline CDR1 is MDHEN and CDR2 SYDVKM. Losses at the gene ends were 3 bases for V and 5 bases for J; bases not matched to a gene: 9. This CDR3 is 16 amino acids long. The CDR3 DNA reads TGTGCCAGCAGTTTTTTACCGGGACAGGGAAAAGATACGCAGTATTTT. Translated, it gives CASSFLPGQGKDTQYF.

In its sample, this clone was seen a few times. The rearrangement links TRBV6-5 to TRBJ1-2; possibly TRBD1 for D (6 bases). The CDR3 is made up of 15 amino acids. CDR1 and CDR2 (germline): MNHEY, SVGAGI. Trimming took 0 bases from V and 5 from J, leaving 13 bases between them. This chain's CDR3 is CASSYSARGNYGYTF. CDR3 coding DNA: TGTGCCAGCAGTTACTCAGCCAGGGGTAATTATGGCTACACCTTC.

The chain uses TRBV27 and TRBJ2-7, with 9 nucleotides matching TRBD1. Germline CDR1 MNHEY, CDR2 SMNVEV (reference sequence). With 4 bases clipped from V and 3 bases from J, the junction kept 7 bases outside the gene matches. This CDR3 is 15 amino acids long. CDR3 residues: CASSSPGQGIYEQYF. The CDR3 DNA follows: TGTGCCAGCAGTTCCCCGGGACAGGGTATCTACGAGCAGTACTTC.

The chain has TRBV2 and TRBJ2-7; 8 bases agree with TRBD2. The CDR3 covers 12 residues. Looked up from germline, CDR1 is SNHLY and CDR2 is FYNNEI. Germline trimming cut 6 bases from V and 3 bases from J; bases unmatched to any gene: 1. The CDR3 DNA reads as TGTGCCAGCAGGCGGGAGGTCTACGAGCAGTACTTC. Amino acids: CASRREVYEQYF. The entire variable domain, with the rest obtained from reference TRBV2 and TRBJ2-7, is as follows: EPEVTQTPSHQVTQMGQEVILRCVPISNHLYFYWYRQILGQKVEFLVSFYNNEISEKSEIFDDQFSVERPDGSNFTLKIRSTKLEDSAMYFCASRREVYEQYFGPGTRLTVT.

This clone was seen only a few times. The chain uses TRBV5-1 and TRBJ2-1; D possibly corresponds to TRBD2 (5 bases). CDR3 size: 12 residues. Germline assignment: CDR1 SGHRS and CDR2 YFSETQ. V gave up 6 bases and J gave up 8 bases, with 12 bases separating them. CDR3 bases: TGCGCCAGCACCGACGGGGTGGATGAGCAGTTCTTC. Translation gives CASTDGVDEQFF.

This clone was observed a handful of times. The chain is built from TRBV10-3 and TRBJ1-1; 9 nucleotides agree with TRBD1. V lost 3 bases and J lost 4; bases outside the gene matches: 6. The CDR3 is 15 residues long. Germline V gives CDR1 ENHRY, CDR2 SYGVKD. For the CDR3, the DNA is TGTGCCATCAGTGATCCGGGACAGGGTCCCACTGAAGCTTTCTTT. Translated, it gives CAISDPGQGPTEAFF.

In DNA, the CDR3 is TGTGCCAGTAGTATAAGCGCGACGGTCTTTGGCACAGATACGCAGTATTTT. This sequence encodes CASSISATVFGTDTQYF. The rearrangement uses TRBV19 and TRBJ2-3; no definite D call. Germline V gene sequence: CDR1 LNHDA, CDR2 SQIVND (reference sequence). The CDR3 covers 17 residues. V gave up 2 bases and J gave up 1 base, with 16 bases separating them.

Of note for this clone: The junction does not match germline at one end; this may be a read error. CDR3 residues: CSSSLDREIFF. The CDR3 DNA reads TGTTCCAGCAGCTTAGACAGGGAAATTTTTTTT. V is TRBV7-9 and J is TRBJ1-4; 7 bases align to TRBD1. The CDR3 has 11 residues. From germline, CDR1 is SEHNR and CDR2 FQNEAQ (reference sequence).

The V call is TRBV7-8, the J call TRBJ1-3; possible D gene TRBD1, 5 bases. This CDR3 comprises 16 residues. Germline V gene data show CDR1 as SGHVS and CDR2 as FQNEAQ. V was cut by 6 bases and J by 4 bases, with 19 bases left in between. The CDR3: CASSGSGGEKGNTIYF. The CDR3 DNA reads TGTGCCAGCAGTGGGTCGGGGGGGGAAAAAGGAAACACCATATATTTT.

The CDR3: CASSQESGQSPSQHF. The DNA for the CDR3 is TGCGCCAGCAGCCAAGAATCGGGACAGTCCCCTTCCCAGCATTTT. This rearrangement joins TRBV4-1 to TRBJ1-5; 7 bases map to TRBD1. Germline V CDR1 and CDR2: MGHRA, YSYEKL. This CDR3 spans 15 amino acids. V was pared by 0 bases and J by 11 bases, with 10 bases of the junction left unmatched.